The 2 T cell receptor beta chains in this list originate from one sample, sequenced in a study of blood T cell repertoires in COVID-19. The protocol was immunoSEQ multiplex PCR, while the TCRdb copy is restricted to in-frame clones and leaves out a portion. The profile covers 70,000 or so clones, with over 80% appearing a single time and roughly 6% taken by the ten largest. Sequenced: peripheral blood. Source of these receptors: a woman aged 45 to 65 with acute or convalescent COVID-19.

The CDR3 DNA is TGCGCCAGCAGCTTGGACAGGGGGCGAAACACCATATATTTT. Amino acids: CASSLDRGRNTIYF. This chain joins TRBV5-1 and TRBJ1-3; 9 bases are shared with TRBD1. The length of the CDR3 is 14 residues. The J segment lost 5 bases and the V segment lost 0 bases, leaving 0 bases of the junction unmatched. Germline V lookup: CDR1 SGHRS, CDR2 YFSETQ.

V and J are TRBV18 and TRBJ2-3, with TRBD1 matching over 9 bases. Trimming at V came to 6 bases and at J to 5 bases, leaving 6 bases not matched to a gene. The CDR3 spans 14 residues. The germline V gene has CDR1 KGHSH and CDR2 LQKENI. The CDR3 loop is CASSRQGGRDTQYF. The CDR3 DNA sequence: TGTGCCAGCTCGCGACAGGGGGGAAGAGATACGCAGTATTTT.